The 3 T cell receptor beta chains below were found in one sample sequenced in a study of control samples from healthy donors and cancer patients (dated by TCRdb to 2019 to 2021). Receptors were amplified or captured by the immunoSEQ multiplex PCR assay. TCRdb carries this immuneACCESS record with in-frame sequences only. Its versions omit some clonotypes, under half of them owing to an unresolved V gene in the studies checked, with the rest unexplained. This sample has over 90,000 clones in its table, and roughly nine tenths of those were observed once. The ten largest clones take up under 3% of the sample. The sequencing input was blood. All receptors derive from a woman aged 18-29 years in good health.

J is TRBJ1-3 and V is TRBV4-2; maybe TRBD1 (5 bases). The V and J ends lost 3 bases and 4 bases respectively, with 16 bases between them. This CDR3 contains 16 residues. Germline loops: CDR1 LGHNA, CDR2 YNFKEQ. CDR3 in DNA: TGTGCCAGCAGCCAGCACGGAGGGGAAGGGGGAAACACCATATATTTT. It translates to CASSQHGGEGGNTIYF.

The J gene is TRBJ1-4, the V gene TRBV6-5; tentatively, D is TRBD1 (5 bases). V lost 5 bases and J 8 bases, leaving 12 bases between the germline ends. Germline values: CDR1 MNHEY, CDR2 SVGAGI. The CDR3 has 13 residues. CDR3 coding DNA: TGTGCCAGCAGTCCTAGGACACGCGAAAAACTGTTTTTT. Protein sequence: CASSPRTREKLFF.

V and J are TRBV6-2 or TRBV6-3 and TRBJ2-3; possibly TRBD1 for D (5 bases). In germline, CDR1 is MNHEY, CDR2 SVGEGT. The V and J ends lost 6 bases and 5 bases respectively, with 18 bases between them. CDR3 length: 15 residues. CDR3 residues: CASSPPRAQGDTQYF. CDR3 nucleotides: TGTGCCAGCAGCCCCCCCAGGGCCCAGGGAGATACGCAGTATTTT.